The 18 T cell receptor beta chains given below trace back to one sample, sequenced in a study of shared clonotypes between healthy human individuals. Some clones are missing from TCRdb's copy, which holds only in-frame ones; the method was immunoSEQ multiplex PCR. The sample carries more than 2 million clones, under 97% recorded once. The sequencing input was naive CD4+ T cells sorted from blood. Regarding subset: CD45RA+ positively selected. The receptor set was obtained from a man between 18 and 35 years old in good health.

V and J are TRBV4-3 and TRBJ2-2, with D possibly TRBD2 on 6 matching bases. The CDR3 covers 14 residues. V was cut by 2 bases and J by 3 bases, with 7 bases left in between. CDR1 LGHNA and CDR2 YSLEER come from the germline V gene. The chain's CDR3 is CASSQPSDTGELFF. CDR3 coding DNA: TGCGCCAGCAGCCAACCTAGCGACACCGGGGAGCTGTTTTTT.

The chain couples TRBV2 to TRBJ2-7; D may match TRBD1 or TRBD2 (6 bases each). This CDR3 has 15 residues. V was trimmed by 8 bases and J by 2 bases, leaving 19 bases between them. The germline gives CDR1 SNHLY, CDR2 FYNNEI. CDR3 coding DNA: TGTGCCAGCTGCGAGGGGGGTTTTACAGCCTACGAGCAGTACTTC. Residues: CASCEGGFTAYEQYF.

Notes on this clone: This same CDR3 is encoded by further DNA sequences in the sample. The chain uses TRBV6-5 and TRBJ2-7, with 7 nucleotides matching TRBD2. Germline trimming cut 0 bases from V and 4 bases from J; bases unmatched to any gene: 6. Germline V lookup: CDR1 MNHEY, CDR2 SVGAGI. There are 15 residues in the CDR3. The CDR3 loop is CASSYSGLGAYEQYF. CDR3 in DNA: TGTGCCAGCAGTTACTCCGGACTAGGGGCGTACGAGCAGTACTTC.

This chain uses TRBV5-4 with TRBJ2-2; 15 nucleotides align to TRBD2. The germline V gene encodes CDR1 SGHNT and CDR2 YYREEE (reference sequence). After removal of 1 base from V and 3 bases from J, the junction contained 4 bases not matched to a gene. This CDR3 is 18 amino acids long. The CDR3 loop reads CASSLIGLAGGHTGELFF. The CDR3 DNA reads TGTGCCAGCAGCTTGATCGGACTAGCGGGGGGGCACACCGGGGAGCTGTTTTTT.

This clone was seen only once. The sample has other DNA sequences that encode this CDR3 too. The chain recombines TRBV27 with TRBJ1-2; unclear D gene. The CDR3 sequence is 13 residues long. Germline V lookup: CDR1 MNHEY, CDR2 SMNVEV (reference sequence). V was cut by 6 bases and J by 1 base, with 9 bases left in between. CDR3 sequence: CASSFRGNYGYTF. Here the CDR3 DNA reads TGTGCCAGCAGCTTTCGGGGTAACTATGGCTACACCTTC.

This clone was observed once. V usage is TRBV4-1 and J usage is TRBJ2-2; possibly TRBD1 or TRBD2 for D (5 bases each). Trimming took 3 bases from V and 4 from J, leaving 21 bases between them. CDR1 and CDR2 from the germline V gene are MGHRA and YSYEKL. CDR3 size: 18 residues. CDR3 DNA: TGCGCCAGCAGCCAGGGACCCCTTAGCTCTGCGGGCACCGGGGAGCTGTTTTTT. Translated, it gives CASSQGPLSSAGTGELFF.

The chain uses TRBV28 and TRBJ2-7; TRBD2 matches at 7 bases. The CDR3 has 12 amino acids. The V segment lost 8 bases and the J segment 3 bases; nucleotides outside the gene matches: 4. CDR1 is MDHEN, CDR2 SYDVKM, per germline. DNA for the CDR3: TGTGCCAGCGGAAGGGACTACTACGAGCAGTACTTC. Encoded protein: CASGRDYYEQYF.

This clone has only one observation. Other DNA sequences within the sample encode an identical CDR3. CDR3 region: CASSPAGGSYEQYF. The CDR3 DNA follows: TGCGCCAGCAGCCCGGCTGGCGGCTCCTACGAGCAGTACTTC. The chain employs TRBV5-1 and TRBJ2-7; D is ambiguous. The V end lost 4 bases, the J end lost 0 bases, and 11 bases lay between the germline ends. This CDR3 is 14 amino acids long. CDR1 is SGHRS, CDR2 YFSETQ, per germline.

About this clone itself: Distinct nucleotide sequences in the sample also encode this CDR3. The chain uses TRBV15 and TRBJ2-7, with 9 bases that match TRBD1. With V trimmed by 3 bases and J by 5 bases, 2 bases remained unmatched. This CDR3 contains 13 residues. Germline V gene lookup returns CDR1 LNHNV and CDR2 YYDKDF (reference sequence). CDR3 coding DNA: TGTGCCACCAGCAGGGACAGGGGTGACGAGCAGTACTTC. Its translation is CATSRDRGDEQYF.

The genes are TRBV10-2 and TRBJ1-1; D is undetermined. Germline loops: CDR1 WSHSY, CDR2 SAAADI. V gave up 6 bases and J gave up 2 bases, with 16 bases separating them. The CDR3 length is 15 residues. The CDR3 region is CASSNRVSANTEAFF. The DNA of the CDR3 is TGCGCCAGCAGCAACCGTGTAAGCGCAAACACTGAAGCTTTCTTT.

The chain combines TRBV30 with TRBJ1-2, with D unresolved. V was clipped by 7 bases and J by 7 bases, with 16 bases between them. Germline lookup yields CDR1 GTSNPN and CDR2 SVGIG (reference sequence). The CDR3 runs 12 residues. The CDR3 reads CASPGPAGGYTF. The CDR3 DNA reads as TGTGCCTCCCCAGGCCCCGCCGGTGGCTACACCTTC.

The chain is built from TRBV14 and TRBJ2-1, with 7 bases fitting TRBD2. The germline V gene encodes CDR1 SGHDN and CDR2 FVKESK. The CDR3 runs to 14 residues. V lost 1 base, J lost 4 bases, and 1 base stayed unmatched. The CDR3 sequence: CASSQVLAYNEQFF. For the CDR3, the DNA is TGTGCCAGCAGCCAAGTACTAGCGTACAATGAGCAGTTCTTC.

With respect to this clone: The junction shows a germline mismatch at one end, possibly a read error. The chain joins TRBV20-1 to TRBJ2-3, with 8 positions matching TRBD1. Germline V gives CDR1 DFQATT, CDR2 SNEGSKA (reference sequence). The CDR3 covers 11 residues. The DNA of the CDR3 is TGCAGTGCTAGACCTGGACAGGGCGAACATTTT. It translates to CSARPGQGEHF.

The chain uses TRBV30 and TRBJ1-4; tentatively, D is TRBD1 (5 bases). Germline CDR1 GTSNPN, CDR2 SVGIG (reference sequence). Trimming stripped 1 base from V and 6 bases from J, with 9 bases between. This CDR3 spans 13 amino acids. The CDR3 sequence is CAWSGQSDEKLFF. Here the CDR3 DNA reads TGTGCCTGGAGTGGACAGTCCGATGAAAAACTGTTTTTT.

In the case of this clone: Different DNA sequences within this sample yield the same CDR3. The J gene is TRBJ2-7, the V gene TRBV27; 9 positions agree with TRBD1. Per the germline V gene, CDR1 is MNHEY and CDR2 is SMNVEV (reference sequence). This CDR3 comprises 15 residues. Trimming removed 6 bases from V and 0 bases from J; junction bases left unmatched: 6. CDR3 amino acids: CASSLGTGSSYEQYF. The CDR3 coding sequence is TGTGCCAGCAGCCTAGGGACAGGGAGCTCCTACGAGCAGTACTTC.

This chain uses TRBV6-5 with TRBJ1-1; D ambiguous. This CDR3 has 13 amino acids. Germline loops: CDR1 MNHEY, CDR2 SVGAGI. Trimming removed 6 bases from V and 4 bases from J, with 12 bases in between. Written as DNA, the CDR3 is TGTGCCAGCAGACGGAGCGATAGCACTGAAGCTTTCTTT. Translation: CASRRSDSTEAFF.

This chain connects TRBV5-1 to TRBJ2-5, with 9 bases identical to TRBD1. Trimming cost V 4 bases and J 5 bases; bases outside gene matches: 6. The germline gives CDR1 SGHRS, CDR2 YFSETQ. The CDR3 has 14 amino acids. The CDR3 spells CASSQQGARETQYF. Here the CDR3 DNA reads TGCGCCAGCAGCCAACAGGGGGCGAGGGAGACCCAGTACTTC. Full variable domain (outside the CDR3, taken from reference TRBV5-1 and TRBJ2-5): KAGVTQTPRYLIKTRGQQVTLSCSPISGHRSVSWYQQTPGQGLQFLFEYFSETQRNKGNFPGRFSGRQFSNSRSEMNVSTLELGDSALYLCASSQQGARETQYFGPGTRLLVL.

V and J are TRBV7-2 and TRBJ2-7, with D tentatively TRBD2 (6 bases). The germline V and J ends were trimmed by 0 bases and 1 base, with 19 bases remaining between them. This CDR3 region has 18 residues. Germline V CDR1 and CDR2: SGHTA, FQGNSA. The CDR3 DNA follows: TGTGCCAGCAGCTTAGCGCACGGGAGCCAATCCTTATCCTACGAGCAGTACTTC. It yields the protein CASSLAHGSQSLSYEQYF.